This T cell receptor beta chain was captured in a study of blood T cell repertoires in COVID-19. Whole-study context: Sites across the United States, Italy and Spain contributed samples from acute and convalescent COVID-19. From T cells, B-cell-depleted T cells, or PBMCs came the material, which was cDNA or gDNA.

Germline CDR1 reads GTSNPN; CDR2 reads SVGIG (reference sequence). The V and J ends lost 4 bases and 6 bases respectively, with 10 bases between them. The CDR3 extends over 11 amino acids. Per the original methods: Nucleated cell number was recorded as an estimate derived from reference gene primer amplification. TCRdb keeps only in-frame clones here, not all; method: immunoSEQ multiplex PCR. V, J and clone size are those of that table, while D and trimming were read from the DNA. Among roughly 220,000 clones listed, 80% to 85% were seen once. The specimen was peripheral blood. The TCR comes from a man aged 25-40 years with active or convalescent COVID-19. V is TRBV30 and J is TRBJ2-7; D is perhaps TRBD1 (6 bases). The CDR3 protein is CAWNTGLEQYF. CDR3 bases: TGTGCCTGGAATACAGGGCTCGAGCAGTACTTC.